This T cell receptor beta chain was documented in a study of T cells in Graves' hyperthyroidism and ophthalmopathy. Regions amplified from RNA transcripts were the TCR beta CDR3 regions. In the first-round RT-PCR of the TCR CDR3, the HTBI primer set was used. From the multiplex PCR reads, TCRdb called clonotypes with MiXCR, one entry per CDR3 protein. This table holds 250,000 or so distinct CDR3 sequences, 16% found once. Clinicians diagnosed patients from clinical symptoms, serum thyroxine and TRAb, thyroid ultrasound and orbital computed tomography. This clonotype was seen many times. The antigen is unknown. General study results and limits: Median prediction lead before ophthalmopathy onset was around seven months with the model. From stable hyperthyroidism, ophthalmopathy was set apart by a 13 V-J model. Among clonotypes expanded in thyroid above 0.001, most were also found in blood.

The V gene lost 3 bases and the J gene lost 2 bases, with 10 bases spanning the gap. The CDR3 runs 13 residues. Per germline, CDR1 DFQATT and CDR2 SNEGSKA (reference sequence). Sequencing used blood. The receptor comes from a woman between 18 and 29 years old with Graves' ophthalmopathy. This sequence joins TRBV20-1 and TRBJ1-1; D is ambiguous. The CDR3 is CSARTNPNTEAFF. DNA of the CDR3: TGCAGTGCTAGGACGAATCCTAACACTGAAGCTTTCTTT.